Listed here are 9 T cell receptor beta chains from one sample, sequenced in a study of T-cell memory formation after mild COVID-19. TCRdb itself ran the 5' RACE reads through MiXCR, one entry per CDR3 protein. The sample includes a few hundred thousand distinct CDR3 sequences, over 9.5% of them seen just once. Specimen: PBMCs or a T cell subset sorted from them (not recorded which). The source of these receptors is a man in his late teens or twenties who had mild COVID-19 (a few samples of this study predate the infection). Cell type and time point are not known.

The V gene is TRBV5-1, the J gene TRBJ2-5; D gene unclear. CDR1 is SGHRS and CDR2 is YFSETQ in the germline V gene. There are 13 residues in the CDR3. Trimming shortened V by 1 base and J by 0 bases, and 4 bases separated the two germline ends. Written as DNA, the CDR3 is TGCGCCAGCAGCTTGATGGACCAAGAGACCCAGTACTTC. Translated, it gives CASSLMDQETQYF.

V usage is TRBV7-3 and J usage is TRBJ2-2; D remains unclear. Germline assignment: CDR1 SGHTA and CDR2 FQGTGA. V was cut by 5 bases and J by 4 bases, with 8 bases left in between. CDR3 length: 13 residues. The CDR3: CASSPGPTGELFF. CDR3 in DNA: TGTGCCAGCAGCCCCGGCCCCACCGGGGAGCTGTTTTTT.

The genes are TRBV6-2 or TRBV6-3 and TRBJ2-3; D is perhaps TRBD2 (5 bases). Trimming left V 5 bases short and J 4 bases short, with 16 bases between. This CDR3 spans 15 amino acids. CDR1 and CDR2 from the germline V gene are MNHEY and SVGEGT. CDR3 protein: CASSDPSRIADTQYF. DNA of the CDR3: TGTGCCAGCAGTGACCCTAGCCGGATCGCAGATACGCAGTATTTT.

This clonotype was detected only a few times. The chain recombines TRBV5-1 with TRBJ2-2; weak D call: TRBD2 (6 bases). CDR1 is SGHRS and CDR2 is YFSETQ in the germline V gene. The ends were cut back, 1 base at V and 6 bases at J, with 10 bases in the middle. This CDR3 region has 14 residues. This chain's CDR3 is CASSLRGNAGELFF. DNA for the CDR3: TGCGCCAGCAGCTTGCGGGGGAATGCCGGGGAGCTGTTTTTT.

The rearrangement joins TRBV5-6 to TRBJ1-5; D ambiguous. CDR3 length equals 14 residues. The germline gives CDR1 SGHDT, CDR2 YYEEEE. V dropped 4 bases and J dropped 3 bases, with 11 bases sitting between them. CDR3 nucleotide sequence: TGTGCCAGCAGCCTGGTCGGGCTCAATCAGCCCCAGCATTTT. This gives the protein CASSLVGLNQPQHF.

This clonotype was seen more than once but under ten times. The rearrangement joins TRBV5-1 to TRBJ2-1, with D perhaps TRBD1 (5 bases). Germline V gene data show CDR1 as SGHRS and CDR2 as YFSETQ. Trimming shortened V by 6 bases and J by 9 bases, and 16 bases separated the two germline ends. This CDR3 comprises 13 residues. The CDR3 coding sequence is TGCGCCAGCACCGTCAATTGGGGCGGTGAGCAGTTCTTC. Translation: CASTVNWGGEQFF.

The rearrangement links TRBV9 to TRBJ2-7, with D possibly TRBD1 on 6 matching bases. Germline CDR1 and CDR2: SGDLS and YYNGEE. V dropped 0 bases and J dropped 7 bases, with 11 bases sitting between them. The CDR3 spans 13 residues. The CDR3 DNA reads TGTGCCAGCAGCGTAGCCGCCAGGGGTGAGCAGTACTTC. It codes for CASSVAARGEQYF.

This clonotype was seen a handful of times. V usage is TRBV5-1 and J usage is TRBJ2-7; either TRBD1 or TRBD2 may fit D (5 bases each). The V gene's germline CDR1 is SGHRS and CDR2 YFSETQ. Trimming took off 0 bases at V and 4 bases at J, with 11 bases between the two ends. The CDR3 has 14 residues. CDR3: CASSLGVREYEQYF. CDR3 DNA: TGCGCCAGCAGCTTGGGGGTCAGGGAGTACGAGCAGTACTTC. The whole variable domain, filled in from reference TRBV5-1 and TRBJ2-7, reads KAGVTQTPRYLIKTRGQQVTLSCSPISGHRSVSWYQQTPGQGLQFLFEYFSETQRNKGNFPGRFSGRQFSNSRSEMNVSTLELGDSALYLCASSLGVREYEQYFGPGTRLTVT.

The V gene is TRBV20-1, the J gene TRBJ1-1; D is unresolved. Trimming pared 0 bases from V and 1 base from J, leaving 3 bases between. Germline CDR1 is DFQATT and CDR2 is SNEGSKA (reference sequence). This CDR3 has 12 residues. The CDR3 coding sequence is TGCAGTGCTAGAGACAGGAACACTGAAGCTTTCTTT. Its protein product is CSARDRNTEAFF.